The 19 T cell receptor beta chains in this list originate from one sample, sequenced in a study of blood T cell repertoires in COVID-19 (dated by TCRdb to 2020 to 2021). Libraries were prepared through the immunoSEQ multiplex PCR assay. TCRdb re-hosts the immuneACCESS table, in-frame sequences only. Its copies lack some clones; in the studies checked, an unresolved V gene accounts for under half of them, and the cause for the rest is not known. In all, the sample holds approximately 240,000 clones, and roughly 80% of those were seen once. The ten largest clones capture approximately 4% of the sample. The specimen was peripheral blood. These receptors all come from a woman between 40 and 50 years old with active or convalescent COVID-19.

The CDR3 reads CAISVAGALGGELFF. The CDR3 DNA reads as TGTGCCATCAGTGTAGCGGGGGCCCTAGGCGGGGAGCTGTTTTTT. The chain uses TRBV10-3 and TRBJ2-2; 9 bases align to TRBD2. The CDR3 extends over 15 amino acids. The V segment lost 4 bases and the J segment 7 bases; nucleotides outside the gene matches: 7. Germline V gene data show CDR1 as ENHRY and CDR2 as SYGVKD.

The chain couples TRBV7-9 to TRBJ1-3; D perhaps matches TRBD1 (6 bases). Trimming cost V 4 bases and J 2 bases, with 15 bases left between them. The CDR3 contains 16 residues. Per the germline V gene, CDR1 is SEHNR and CDR2 is FQNEAQ (reference sequence). For the CDR3, the DNA is TGTGCCAGCAGCTACAAGGAGAGGACAGCTGGAAACACCATATATTTT. Amino acid sequence: CASSYKERTAGNTIYF.

This clone showed up just a few times. The V call is TRBV21-1, the J call TRBJ2-5; TRBD1, the D gene given by the table, was not confirmed from the DNA. TRBV21-1 is reported as a pseudogene. The CDR3 covers 14 residues. CDR3 DNA: TGTGCCACGGGCGGGGACAGCTTCCAAGAGACCCAGTACTTC. Protein: CATGGDSFQETQYF.

This clone was seen a handful of times. The V call is TRBV3-1 (or the pseudogene TRBV3-2), the J call TRBJ2-7; 8 nucleotides align to TRBD1. Unmatched junction bases numbered 7, after V lost 4 bases and J lost 2 bases. The CDR3 is 15 amino acids. The germline V gene has CDR1 LGHDT and CDR2 YNNKEL (reference sequence). The CDR3 DNA follows: TGTGCCAGCAGCCTAGGGACAGGTGCAACCTACGAGCAGTACTTC. Protein: CASSLGTGATYEQYF.

The chain carries TRBV15 and TRBJ2-3, with TRBD1 matching 8 bases. The trim removed 2 bases at V and 6 bases at J, leaving 7 bases unmatched. Germline lookup yields CDR1 LNHNV and CDR2 YYDKDF (reference sequence). The CDR3 is made up of 15 amino acids. For the CDR3, the DNA is TGTGCCACCAGCAGACTGGACAGGGAAGGGGATACGCAGTATTTT. Its protein product is CATSRLDREGDTQYF. Full variable domain (remainder filled in from reference TRBV15 and TRBJ2-3): DAMVIQNPRYQVTQFGKPVTLSCSQTLNHNVMYWYQQKSSQAPKLLFHYYDKDFNNEADTPDNFQSRRPNTSFCFLDIRSPGLGDTAMYLCATSRLDREGDTQYFGPGTRLTVL.

This chain uses TRBV7-9 with TRBJ2-5, with a tentative D call TRBD2 (7 bases). The CDR3 extends over 16 amino acids. Germline CDR1 and CDR2: SEHNR and FQNEAQ (reference sequence). V lost 5 bases, J lost 4 bases, and 20 bases lay in between. CDR3 nucleotide sequence: TGTGCCAGCAGCATCCCGGGGGGCAGAGAGGTAGAGACCCAGTACTTC. Translating gives CASSIPGGREVETQYF.

The J gene is TRBJ1-2, the V gene TRBV24-1; 8 bases match TRBD1. Looked up from germline, CDR1 is KGHDR and CDR2 is SFDVKD. The CDR3 is 16 residues long. Trimming took 3 bases from V and 5 from J; bases not matched to a gene: 10. The CDR3 DNA follows: TGTGCCACCAGTGATGCCGGGACAGGTGAGGTGTATGGCTACACCTTC. Its translation: CATSDAGTGEVYGYTF.

The V gene is TRBV28, the J gene TRBJ1-5; D might be TRBD1 (6 bases). Trimming removed 3 bases from V and 5 bases from J, with 17 bases in between. There are 16 residues in the CDR3. The germline CDR1 and CDR2 sequences are MDHEN and SYDVKM. CDR3 bases: TGTGCCAGCAGTTTTTGGACAGTACTTTTCGATCAGCCCCAGCATTTT. This encodes CASSFWTVLFDQPQHF. The complete variable domain, with remaining parts taken from reference TRBV28 and TRBJ1-5, reads DVKVTQSSRYLVKRTGEKVFLECVQDMDHENMFWYRQDPGLGLRLIYFSYDVKMKEKGDIPEGYSVSREKKERFSLILESASTNQTSMYLCASSFWTVLFDQPQHFGDGTRLSIL.

The chain combines TRBV6-5 with TRBJ1-2; TRBD1 aligns across 8 bases. Losses at the gene ends were 10 bases for V and 7 bases for J; bases not matched to a gene: 11. Germline V CDR1 and CDR2: MNHEY, SVGAGI. The CDR3 runs 13 residues. The CDR3 is CAIMLQGALGYTF. The CDR3 region has the DNA TGTGCCATCATGTTGCAGGGGGCTCTTGGCTACACCTTC.

The chain joins TRBV7-3 to TRBJ2-7; weak D call: TRBD2 (6 bases). V was pared by 2 bases and J by 2 bases, with 16 bases between. CDR3 length: 16 residues. Per germline, CDR1 SGHTA and CDR2 FQGTGA. In DNA form, the CDR3 reads TGTGCCAGCAGCTTAGGTAAAGCGGGTGGAACCTACGAGCAGTACTTC. Translation: CASSLGKAGGTYEQYF. Variable domain in full (rest from reference TRBV7-3 and TRBJ2-7): GAGVSQTPSNKVTEKGKYVELRCDPISGHTALYWYRQSLGQGPEFLIYFQGTGAADDSGLPNDRFFAVRPEGSVSTLKIQRTERGDSAVYLCASSLGKAGGTYEQYFGPGTRLTVT.

This chain connects TRBV7-3 to TRBJ1-2; TRBD1 matches 9 bases. CDR1 is SGHTA, CDR2 FQGTGA, per germline. This CDR3 is built from 14 residues. Trimming took 5 bases from V and 5 from J; bases not matched to a gene: 6. The chain's CDR3 is CASSPGTGIYGYTF. CDR3 sequence (DNA): TGTGCCAGCAGCCCCGGGACAGGGATATATGGCTACACCTTC.

V and J are TRBV5-8 and TRBJ2-7; unclear D gene. The V gene lost 3 bases and the J gene lost 2 bases, with 6 bases spanning the gap. Germline V gene lookup returns CDR1 SGHTS and CDR2 YDEGEE. CDR3 length: 12 amino acids. Here the CDR3 DNA reads TGTGCCAGCAGCTCAGACACCTACGAGCAGTACGTC. Amino acids: CASSSDTYEQYV.

This clone was counted ten times or more. CDR3 region: CASSARGLGTGELFF. The CDR3 DNA follows: TGTGCCAGCAGCGCCAGGGGGCTGGGCACCGGGGAGCTGTTTTTT. The chain has TRBV11-3 and TRBJ2-2, with TRBD1 identical over 8 bases. The V gene's germline CDR1 is SGHNT and CDR2 YENEEA. CDR3 size: 15 residues. Unmatched junction bases numbered 6, after V lost 5 bases and J lost 4 bases.

The rearrangement links TRBV13 to TRBJ1-2; 11 bases map to TRBD1. Germline V gene sequence: CDR1 PRHDT, CDR2 FYEKMQ (reference sequence). The CDR3 runs to 13 residues. V shed 7 bases and J 8 bases; nucleotides not matched to a gene: 6. CDR3 coding DNA: TGTGCCAGCACTATGGGACAGGGGGACGGCTACACCTTC. As protein: CASTMGQGDGYTF.

The chain recombines TRBV5-1 with TRBJ2-1; 10 bases are a match to TRBD2. Germline V gene lookup returns CDR1 SGHRS and CDR2 YFSETQ. Trimming at V came to 4 bases and at J to 2 bases, leaving 9 bases not matched to a gene. The CDR3 has 17 amino acids. For the CDR3, the DNA is TGCGCCAGCAGCCTGGGGGGGACTAGCGTTACCTACAATGAGCAGTTCTTC. This sequence encodes CASSLGGTSVTYNEQFF.

The count of this clone is one. J is TRBJ1-1 and V is TRBV10-3; D not certain. Germline lookup yields CDR1 ENHRY and CDR2 SYGVKD. V lost 5 bases and J lost 1, with 8 bases in between. The CDR3 has 13 amino acids. DNA for the CDR3: TGTGCCATCAGTATACAGAGGAACACTGAAGCTTTCTTT. Amino acid sequence: CAISIQRNTEAFF.

This clone occurred once. This chain connects TRBV6-5 to TRBJ1-5, with TRBD1 identical over 8 bases. V was clipped by 5 bases and J by 2 bases; unmatched bases: 5. CDR3 length equals 15 residues. CDR1 MNHEY and CDR2 SVGAGI come from the germline V gene. Here the CDR3 DNA reads TGTGCCAGCAGTCTCGGACAGGGTGGCAATCAGCCCCAGCATTTT. This sequence encodes CASSLGQGGNQPQHF.

The chain joins TRBV9 to TRBJ2-7, with D unclear. V was cut by 4 bases and J by 4 bases, with 15 bases left in between. The CDR3 has 14 residues. Germline-derived CDR1 and CDR2 are SGDLS and YYNGEE. The chain's CDR3 is CASSPEAPIYEQYF. DNA of the CDR3: TGTGCCAGCAGCCCCGAGGCCCCCATTTACGAGCAGTACTTC.

The genes are TRBV3-1 (or the pseudogene TRBV3-2) and TRBJ2-7, with TRBD1 identical over 8 bases. The germline gives CDR1 LGHDT, CDR2 YNNKEL (reference sequence). There are 15 residues in the CDR3. J gave up 6 bases and V 0 bases, and 7 bases lay outside the gene matches. The chain's CDR3 is CASSQEAGGGGEQYF. Here the CDR3 DNA reads TGTGCCAGCAGCCAAGAGGCAGGGGGCGGCGGCGAGCAGTACTTC.